A single sample gave rise to the 12 T cell receptor beta chains below, sequenced in a study of low-dose radiotherapy and immunotherapy resistance in tumors. First-strand cDNA used TRAV- and TRBV-specific primers, covering alpha and beta chains. The authors ran 15 to 20 PCR cycles to amplify TCRs with a constant-region primer and V-primer adapter. Each CDR3 protein is one row after TCRdb ran MiXCR on the reads. This sample carries approximately 89,000 distinct CDR3 sequences, approximately 19% of them seen once, and the ten largest clones take over 4.5%. Stated time point: before trial treatment. This material consisted of PBMCs, taken before treatment. Receptors originate from a male donor with prostate cancer.

A few counts support this clonotype. The V call is TRBV7-2, the J call TRBJ2-1; D gene unclear. Germline V gene data show CDR1 as SGHTA and CDR2 as FQGNSA. The CDR3 length is 17 residues. V shed 5 bases and J shed 0 bases, with 17 bases lying between them. The CDR3 bases are TGTGCCAGCAGCCGTACTCTTACCCCGAGCTCCTACAATGAGCAGTTCTTC. Translated: CASSRTLTPSSYNEQFF.

This clonotype was recorded at least ten times. The rearrangement uses TRBV19 and TRBJ2-5; 15 positions match TRBD2. Trimming took 3 bases from V and 1 from J; bases not matched to a gene: 0. The CDR3 length is 16 residues. Germline CDR1 is LNHDA and CDR2 is SQIVND (reference sequence). The CDR3 region is CASSMGLAGGQETQYF. The CDR3 region has the DNA TGTGCCAGTAGTATGGGACTAGCGGGGGGCCAAGAGACCCAGTACTTC.

To note about this clonotype: A far larger clone differs by one base, so this is likely a read error. This CDR3 reads CASTPTAGGEQYF. The DNA for the CDR3 is TGTGCCAGCACTCCTACGGCGGGTGGCGAGCAGTACTTC. The genes are TRBV6-8 and TRBJ2-7, with a tentative D call TRBD2 (5 bases). Germline V gene lookup returns CDR1 MNHGY and CDR2 SAAAGT. V lost 7 bases and J 6 bases, leaving 16 bases between the germline ends. This CDR3 is built from 13 residues.

On this clonotype: A far bigger clonotype differs at one base, so this is likely a read error. This chain links TRBV6-2 or TRBV6-3 with TRBJ2-1; D may be TRBD2 (6 bases). The CDR3 consists of 14 residues. In germline, CDR1 is MNHEY, CDR2 SVGEGT. Trimming stripped 5 bases from V and 10 bases from J, with 18 bases between. The CDR3 region has the DNA TGTGCCAGCAGTGACCACCGGGACTTCTACGAGCAGTTCTTC. As protein: CASSDHRDFYEQFF.

This clonotype was detected many times. The chain couples TRBV3-1 to TRBJ2-7; 8 positions match TRBD1. The CDR3 has 15 residues. Germline V lookup: CDR1 LGHDT, CDR2 YNNKEL (reference sequence). The trim removed 0 bases at V and 3 bases at J, leaving 4 bases unmatched. The CDR3 DNA reads as TGTGCCAGCAGCCAAGACCGGGACAGGTACTACGAGCAGTACTTC. Its protein product is CASSQDRDRYYEQYF.

In its sample, this clonotype was seen many times. The chain employs TRBV7-2 and TRBJ1-2; no definite D call. V was pared by 5 bases and J by 0 bases, with 10 bases between. The CDR3 runs 14 residues. Germline V lookup: CDR1 SGHTA, CDR2 FQGNSA. The CDR3 protein is CASSAHGSNYGYTF. In nucleotides, the CDR3 is TGTGCCAGCAGCGCCCACGGTTCTAACTATGGCTACACCTTC.

This clonotype was recorded many times. The J gene is TRBJ2-1, the V gene TRBV20-1; 8 positions agree with TRBD1. Germline-derived CDR1 and CDR2 are DFQATT and SNEGSKA (reference sequence). The CDR3 loop spans 14 amino acids. Trimming at V came to 2 bases and at J to 5 bases, leaving 5 bases not matched to a gene. Here the CDR3 DNA reads TGCAGTGCTAGACAGGGGGCTTTTGACAATGAGCAGTTCTTC. Protein product: CSARQGAFDNEQFF.

This clonotype was seen many times. The chain couples TRBV19 to TRBJ2-2, with TRBD1 matching 7 bases. Trimming cost V 7 bases and J 7 bases; bases outside gene matches: 9. Germline lookup yields CDR1 LNHDA and CDR2 SQIVND (reference sequence). The CDR3 extends over 14 amino acids. The CDR3, as DNA: TGTGCCAGTAATCCCCACAGGGGATACGGGGAGCTGTTTTTT. Translating gives CASNPHRGYGELFF.

In this sample, this clonotype turned up many times. This chain joins TRBV12-3 or TRBV12-4 and TRBJ2-5; D tentatively fits TRBD1 or TRBD2 (5 bases each). Trimming left V 5 bases short and J 7 bases short, with 20 bases between. The CDR3 loop spans 15 amino acids. The CDR3 region is CASSPQRDQLGTQYF. CDR3 DNA sequence: TGTGCCAGCAGTCCCCAACGGGACCAACTAGGGACCCAGTACTTC.

V gene TRBV10-3 combines with J gene TRBJ2-5; 11 nucleotides agree with TRBD2. CDR1 is ENHRY and CDR2 is SYGVKD in the germline V gene. After removal of 2 bases from V and 4 bases from J, the junction contained 12 bases not matched to a gene. The CDR3 has 18 amino acids. The CDR3 reads CAISEPTYSGGEVETQYF. CDR3 sequence (DNA): TGTGCCATCAGTGAGCCGACATATAGCGGGGGGGAGGTAGAGACCCAGTACTTC.

This clonotype was counted ten times or more. The J gene is TRBJ2-3, the V gene TRBV11-2, with D possibly being TRBD2 (6 bases). Germline V lookup: CDR1 SGHAT, CDR2 FQNNGV. The CDR3 has 16 residues. V shed 5 bases and J shed 0 bases, with 15 bases lying between them. The CDR3 spells CASSPGTYTSTDTQYF. The DNA of the CDR3 is TGTGCCAGCAGCCCCGGGACTTACACTAGCACAGATACGCAGTATTTT.

This clonotype was detected many times. The V call is TRBV25-1, the J call TRBJ1-1, with D possibly TRBD1 on 6 matching bases. Germline V gives CDR1 MGHDK, CDR2 SYGVNS. The CDR3 consists of 15 residues. Trimming shortened V by 7 bases and J by 3 bases, and 18 bases separated the two germline ends. The CDR3 here is CASTPTGLMDTEAFF. Here the CDR3 DNA reads TGTGCCAGCACCCCGACAGGCCTAATGGACACTGAAGCTTTCTTT. The entire variable domain, with the rest obtained from reference TRBV25-1 and TRBJ1-1, is as follows: EADIYQTPRYLVIGTGKKITLECSQTMGHDKMYWYQQDPGMELHLIHYSYGVNSTEKGDLSSESTVSRIRTEHFPLTLESARPSHTSQYLCASTPTGLMDTEAFFGQGTRLTVV.